A selection of T cell receptor beta chains follows, all from one sample in a study of memory CD4+ T cells and cytomegalovirus serostatus. Assay used: immunoSEQ multiplex PCR; TCRdb lists only in-frame clones, some missing. The profile covers about 57,000 clones, with approximately 80% appearing a single time and less than 0.9% taken by the ten largest. The sample comprised memory CD4+ T cells from blood. The receptors were sampled from an adult in good health and CMV-seronegative. CDR3s include the opening cysteine and the closing phenylalanine or tryptophan. The order of the fields is V gene, J gene, CDR3 protein.

>TRBV11-2|TRBJ2-1
CASSFQAGGREQFF
>TRBV4-1|TRBJ2-3
CASSQDGGADTQYF
>TRBV21-1|TRBJ1-1
CASSKGGRVAFF
>TRBV5-4|TRBJ2-3
CASSSSGGPTDTQYF
>TRBV10-1|TRBJ2-7
CASSGGQGDYEQYF
>TRBV4-1|TRBJ2-4
CASSQLGWLAKNIQYF
>TRBV28|TRBJ1-5
CASSSRTYFVQPQHF
>TRBV6-1|TRBJ1-2
CASSGGGQGGNYGYTF
>TRBV28|TRBJ1-5
CASSGLGQPQHF
>TRBV11-1|TRBJ2-6
CASSHRAGANVLTF
>TRBV9|TRBJ2-1
CASSVEASGGNEQFF
>TRBV5-1|TRBJ2-6
CASSSEGSGANVLTF
>TRBV4-1|TRBJ1-4
CASSQGGEFGLFF
>TRBV27|TRBJ2-7
CASSYGQNTYEQYF
>TRBV10-3|TRBJ2-7
CAIMGGAGYEQYF
>TRBV29-1|TRBJ1-2
CSVVRLDSYGYTF
>TRBV30|TRBJ1-1
CAWTDPRTGNTEAFF
>TRBV11-2|TRBJ1-1
CASSLQIEAFF
>TRBV29-1|TRBJ1-1
CSEHSRDRGIDEAFF
>TRBV7-3|TRBJ2-3
CASSLRSGRGDTQYF
>TRBV2|TRBJ2-1
CASSAPTSGRANEQFF
>TRBV2|TRBJ1-5
CASSASRTGDRQPQHF
>TRBV5-1|TRBJ2-7
CASATGRGATYEQYF
>TRBV10-3|TRBJ2-2
CAISVEQFGELFF
>TRBV27|TRBJ2-7
CASSSRAGNNHEQYF
>TRBV6-1|TRBJ2-7
CASCRSVSSYEQYF
>TRBV27|TRBJ2-3
CASRPGQSGDTQYF
>TRBV5-1|TRBJ2-2
CASSLSGFPGELFF
>TRBV7-9|TRBJ1-3
CASSTGTGENTIYF
>TRBV7-9|TRBJ1-1
CASTPRMAEAFF
>TRBV5-4|TRBJ1-4
CASSGGALGEKLFF
>TRBV12-5|TRBJ2-2
CASGLWQGGAGELFF
>TRBV11-2|TRBJ1-3
CASSLVTGGSSGNTIYF
>TRBV5-1|TRBJ2-1
CASSLEGTSGINEQFF
>TRBV18|TRBJ2-3
CASSPGPGNTQYF
>TRBV2|TRBJ1-1
CASNTPQGARDTEAFF
>TRBV6-4|TRBJ2-1
CASSGTSGRGSYNEQFF
>TRBV15|TRBJ2-5
CATSSRSGQTQETQYF
>TRBV6-1|TRBJ2-7
CASSVGTRSYEQYF
>TRBV5-1|TRBJ2-5
CASSPRTGEETQYF
>TRBV18|TRBJ2-1
CASSLASLSYNEQFF
>TRBV19|TRBJ1-5
CASGDNGGYQPQHF
>TRBV4-1|TRBJ2-3
CASSQTTSGSTDTQYF
>TRBV5-4|TRBJ2-6
CASRSPGQGDGANVLTF
>TRBV6-1|TRBJ1-5
CASGFTQPQHF
>TRBV5-4|TRBJ2-2
CASRGGNTGELFF
>TRBV2|TRBJ2-7
CASRASGRTRSYEQYF
>TRBV6-1|TRBJ2-7
CASSDSEYEQYF
>TRBV5-1|TRBJ2-2
CASSLGQQPAPGELFF
>TRBV2|TRBJ2-7
CASQGQGLYEQYF
>TRBV9|TRBJ1-1
CASSTTGTEAFF
>TRBV27|TRBJ2-1
CASRQFGPSGGNNEQFF
>TRBV5-1|TRBJ2-4
CASSSLTHDIQYF
>TRBV5-6|TRBJ2-2
CASSRRTGPNTGELFF
>TRBV6-1|TRBJ2-3
CASSEARLAGVLDTQYF
>TRBV5-6|TRBJ1-4
CASSFAGYANEKLFF
>TRBV6-1|TRBJ2-7
CASSESRRMGSPISYEQYF